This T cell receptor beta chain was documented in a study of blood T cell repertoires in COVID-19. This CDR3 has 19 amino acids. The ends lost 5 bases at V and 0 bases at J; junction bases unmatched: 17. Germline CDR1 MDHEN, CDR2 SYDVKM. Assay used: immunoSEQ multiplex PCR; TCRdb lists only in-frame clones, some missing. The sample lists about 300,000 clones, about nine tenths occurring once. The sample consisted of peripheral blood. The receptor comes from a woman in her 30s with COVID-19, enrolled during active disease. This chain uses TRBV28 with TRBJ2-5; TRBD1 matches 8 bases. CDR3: CASSEGGTGVGPYQETQYF. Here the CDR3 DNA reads TGTGCCAGCAGTGAAGGCGGGACAGGAGTCGGGCCATACCAAGAGACCCAGTACTTC.